These 32 T cell receptor beta chains originate from one sample sequenced in a study of T cells in localized non-small cell lung cancer. Here immunoSEQ multiplex PCR was the method, and the copy in TCRdb shows in-frame clones only, minus some. Of some 50,000 clones in the sample, around 87% were seen once. The source was PBMCs, collected before any cancer treatment. The receptors originated from a female donor with stage II lung adenocarcinoma.

This chain joins TRBV6-1 and TRBJ2-5; tentative D call: TRBD1 (5 bases). Germline lookup yields CDR1 MNHNS and CDR2 SASEGT. V was clipped by 5 bases and J by 2 bases, with 15 bases between them. This CDR3 has 15 residues. CDR3 sequence reads: CASSFRGQQQETQYF. The CDR3 DNA sequence: TGTGCCAGCAGTTTCCGTGGACAACAACAAGAGACCCAGTACTTC.

The rearrangement links TRBV7-2 to TRBJ2-1; D gene uncertain. V was pared by 2 bases and J by 4 bases, with 6 bases between. The germline V gene has CDR1 SGHTA and CDR2 FQGNSA. This CDR3 region has 13 residues. The CDR3 reads CASSLQVYNEQFF. CDR3 nucleotides: TGTGCCAGCAGCTTACAAGTTTACAATGAGCAGTTCTTC.

The J gene is TRBJ2-2, the V gene TRBV10-1; 9 positions agree with TRBD1. Germline CDR1 WNHNN, CDR2 SYGVQD (reference sequence). The CDR3 covers 14 residues. V lost 9 bases, J lost 6 bases, and 8 bases stayed unmatched. CDR3 DNA: TGCGCCAGATGGTACAGGGGGCGCGCCGGGGAGCTGTTTTTT. It encodes CARWYRGRAGELFF.

The chain is built from TRBV6-5 and TRBJ2-7; D gene unclear. The germline V and J ends were trimmed by 7 bases and 9 bases, with 25 bases remaining between them. Looked up from germline, CDR1 is MNHEY and CDR2 is SVGAGI. There are 15 residues in the CDR3. The CDR3 nucleotides are TGTGCCAGCACCCAGAGCACCGGATTTCTACGAGCGCAGTACTTC. This encodes CASTQSTGFLRAQYF.

In this sample, this clone turned up a few times. The V call is TRBV6-1, the J call TRBJ1-4; possible D gene TRBD1, 6 bases. In germline, CDR1 is MNHNS, CDR2 SASEGT. The CDR3 extends over 14 amino acids. Trimming stripped 6 bases from V and 8 bases from J, with 16 bases between. CDR3 nucleotides: TGTGCCAGCAGGAGGGAACAGGGTGTCGAAAAACTGTTTTTT. This translates into CASRREQGVEKLFF.

V usage is TRBV5-1 and J usage is TRBJ1-1; D is perhaps TRBD1 (5 bases). Germline loops: CDR1 SGHRS, CDR2 YFSETQ. Trimming left V 0 bases short and J 3 bases short, with 12 bases between. The CDR3 runs 15 residues. The CDR3: CASSLGQRGYTEAFF. CDR3 coding DNA: TGCGCCAGCAGCTTGGGGCAGCGGGGGTACACTGAAGCTTTCTTT.

The rearrangement joins TRBV5-1 to TRBJ2-3, with D possibly TRBD1 on 6 matching bases. Germline V gives CDR1 SGHRS, CDR2 YFSETQ. V was clipped by 4 bases and J by 1 base, with 19 bases between them. This CDR3 contains 17 residues. CDR3 coding DNA: TGCGCCAGCAGCCTATATATGGCGGCAGGGGGCACAGATACGCAGTATTTT. Translation: CASSLYMAAGGTDTQYF.

The gene calls are TRBV28 and TRBJ1-2; 7 positions match TRBD1. The CDR3 consists of 15 residues. The ends lost 4 bases at V and 1 base at J; junction bases unmatched: 6. The germline gives CDR1 MDHEN, CDR2 SYDVKM. The CDR3 protein is CASSSPRGYNYGYTF. For the CDR3, the DNA is TGTGCCAGCAGTTCCCCCAGGGGGTATAACTATGGCTACACCTTC.

V is TRBV7-2 and J is TRBJ1-2, with a tentative D call TRBD1 (5 bases). This CDR3 region has 14 residues. Trimming took 0 bases from V and 4 from J, leaving 9 bases between them. CDR1 and CDR2 from the germline V gene are SGHTA and FQGNSA. The CDR3, as DNA: TGTGCCAGCAGCTTAGCGGCAACAGGCTATGGCTACACCTTC. It translates to CASSLAATGYGYTF.

This chain joins TRBV18 and TRBJ2-3; 7 bases fit TRBD1. Germline V gene data show CDR1 as KGHSH and CDR2 as LQKENI. This CDR3 has 16 amino acids. J lost 2 bases, V lost 4 bases, and 9 bases had no gene match. The CDR3 bases are TGTGCCAGCTCACTTACAGGGGATCCCTACACAGATACGCAGTATTTT. Amino acid sequence: CASSLTGDPYTDTQYF.

This chain connects TRBV29-1 to TRBJ1-1; unclear D gene. The CDR3 loop spans 11 amino acids. Trimming pared 4 bases from V and 0 bases from J, leaving 3 bases between. The V gene's germline CDR1 is SQVTM and CDR2 ANQGSEA. The CDR3 DNA sequence: TGCAGCGTTGTCATGAACACTGAAGCTTTCTTT. It specifies CSVVMNTEAFF.

This clone was picked up a small number of times. The chain recombines TRBV2 with TRBJ1-4; perhaps TRBD1 as D (5 bases). V was cut by 6 bases and J by 7 bases, with 18 bases left in between. This CDR3 has 15 amino acids. CDR1 SNHLY and CDR2 FYNNEI come from the germline V gene. The CDR3 coding sequence is TGTGCCAGCAGGGACCGGACACGGCGGGGTGAAAAACTGTTTTTT. Amino acids: CASRDRTRRGEKLFF. The full variable domain, in which reference TRBV2 and TRBJ1-4 provide the parts outside the CDR3, is EPEVTQTPSHQVTQMGQEVILRCVPISNHLYFYWYRQILGQKVEFLVSFYNNEISEKSEIFDDQFSVERPDGSNFTLKIRSTKLEDSAMYFCASRDRTRRGEKLFFGSGTQLSVL.

The chain recombines TRBV5-6 with TRBJ1-4, with D possibly being TRBD1 (6 bases). V lost 4 bases to trimming and J lost 5 bases, with 12 bases between them. CDR1 is SGHDT, CDR2 YYEEEE, per germline. CDR3 length equals 14 residues. CDR3 region: CASSRGQRNEKLFF. The CDR3 DNA reads as TGTGCCAGCAGCCGAGGACAGAGGAATGAAAAACTGTTTTTT.

The chain joins TRBV11-1 to TRBJ1-4; TRBD1 is a possible D gene (5 bases). From germline, CDR1 is SGHAT and CDR2 FQDESV (reference sequence). This CDR3 has 14 amino acids. The V gene lost 4 bases and the J gene lost 10 bases, with 16 bases spanning the gap. The chain's CDR3 is CASSSDGAGRKLFF. CDR3 nucleotide sequence: TGTGCCAGCAGCTCCGACGGGGCGGGCCGAAAACTGTTTTTT.

The CDR3 reads CASSLVTQYF. Here the CDR3 DNA reads TGTGCCAGCAGCTTGGTTACGCAGTATTTT. The chain joins TRBV5-8 to TRBJ2-3; D unresolved. Germline CDR1 SGHTS, CDR2 YDEGEE. Between the trimmed V and J ends, which lost 0 bases and 8 bases, there was a span of 1 base. The CDR3 extends over 10 amino acids.

This chain links TRBV6-1 with TRBJ2-3; D gene uncertain. V lost 4 bases, J lost 6 bases, and 14 bases lay in between. In germline, CDR1 is MNHNS, CDR2 SASEGT. The CDR3 consists of 14 residues. The CDR3 protein is CASSAPMRPDTQYF. CDR3 nucleotides: TGTGCCAGCAGTGCCCCTATGAGGCCGGATACGCAGTATTTT.

The gene calls are TRBV25-1 and TRBJ1-6; D is unclear. The CDR3 loop spans 13 amino acids. The ends were cut back, 0 bases at V and 10 bases at J, with 7 bases in the middle. Germline V lookup: CDR1 MGHDK, CDR2 SYGVNS. This CDR3 reads CASSEYGGSPLHF. The CDR3 DNA is TGTGCCAGCAGTGAATATGGAGGGTCACCCCTCCACTTT.

This sequence joins TRBV5-1 and TRBJ1-2; D ambiguous. Germline-derived CDR1 and CDR2 are SGHRS and YFSETQ. The V end was cut by 4 bases, the J end by 2 bases, with 15 bases between. The CDR3 is 15 residues long. The chain's CDR3 is CASSRSGGVNYGYTF. The CDR3 nucleotides read TGCGCCAGCAGCCGTTCGGGTGGGGTCAACTATGGCTACACCTTC.

This chain uses TRBV6-1 with TRBJ1-2, with 10 positions matching TRBD1. This CDR3 contains 15 residues. CDR1 MNHNS and CDR2 SASEGT come from the germline V gene. The trim removed 2 bases at V and 4 bases at J, leaving 4 bases unmatched. In DNA form, the CDR3 reads TGTGCCAGCAGTGAAATTAGGGACAGGGGCTATGGCTACACCTTC. Residues: CASSEIRDRGYGYTF.

The chain links TRBV19 to TRBJ2-5; possibly TRBD2 for D (6 bases). CDR3 length: 14 amino acids. Looked up from germline, CDR1 is LNHDA and CDR2 is SQIVND (reference sequence). Trimming removed 5 bases at V and 5 bases at J, with 15 bases between. CDR3 sequence: CASSGSWGGETQYF. The CDR3 DNA follows: TGTGCCAGTAGTGGGTCCTGGGGAGGTGAGACCCAGTACTTC.

The chain uses TRBV6-1 and TRBJ1-6; D unclear. With 2 bases removed from V and 13 bases from J, the gap between germline ends came to 12 bases. This CDR3 has 13 amino acids. Per germline, CDR1 MNHNS and CDR2 SASEGT. The CDR3 sequence is CASSESREVPLHF. As DNA, the CDR3 is TGTGCCAGCAGTGAATCTAGGGAGGTCCCCCTCCACTTT.

The chain recombines TRBV9 with TRBJ2-2; 9 bases match TRBD2. The germline gives CDR1 SGDLS, CDR2 YYNGEE. This CDR3 region has 16 residues. V lost 0 bases and J lost 5; bases outside the gene matches: 5. CDR3 in DNA: TGTGCCAGCAGCGTAGAACTAGCGGGCCCAACCGGGGAGCTGTTTTTT. Its translation: CASSVELAGPTGELFF.

The chain uses TRBV4-1 and TRBJ2-3, with no clear D. The CDR3 runs to 16 residues. Germline assignment: CDR1 MGHRA and CDR2 YSYEKL. Trimming shortened V by 1 base and J by 1 base, and 12 bases separated the two germline ends. The CDR3, as DNA: TGCGCCAGCAGCCAAGTTTCCCTCCTCGGCACAGATACGCAGTATTTT. This codes for CASSQVSLLGTDTQYF.

This clone was seen a single time. The chain combines TRBV5-1 with TRBJ1-3; D might be TRBD1 (5 bases). The CDR3 totals 14 residues. V dropped 0 bases and J dropped 4 bases, with 8 bases sitting between them. The germline gives CDR1 SGHRS, CDR2 YFSETQ. DNA of the CDR3: TGCGCCAGCAGCTTGGGAGGGACGGGAAACACCATATATTTT. Translation: CASSLGGTGNTIYF. The full variable domain, completed using reference TRBV5-1 and TRBJ1-3, is KAGVTQTPRYLIKTRGQQVTLSCSPISGHRSVSWYQQTPGQGLQFLFEYFSETQRNKGNFPGRFSGRQFSNSRSEMNVSTLELGDSALYLCASSLGGTGNTIYFGEGSWLTVV.

Concerning this clone: Germline and junction disagree at one end, which may indicate a read error. This chain uses TRBV10-1 with TRBJ1-4, with 8 nucleotides matching TRBD1. CDR1 and CDR2 from the germline V gene are WNHNN and SYGVQD (reference sequence). This CDR3 contains 15 residues. The CDR3 DNA sequence: TGCGCCAGCAGGCCGGACAGGGTAGGGAGAAGAAAAACTGTTTTT. Translation gives CASRPDRVGRRKTVF.

The rearrangement joins TRBV7-9 to TRBJ2-2, with TRBD1 matching 8 bases. The CDR3 totals 17 residues. The germline V gene has CDR1 SEHNR and CDR2 FQNEAQ (reference sequence). V shed 2 bases, J shed 3 bases, and the junction held 8 bases outside the gene matches. For the CDR3, the DNA is TGTGCCAGCAGCTTAACGGGGCAGGGGGCGGACACCGGGGAGCTGTTTTTT. Its protein product is CASSLTGQGADTGELFF.

The rearrangement joins TRBV19 to TRBJ1-2; D is unclear. Trimming removed 3 bases from V and 0 bases from J, with 11 bases in between. This CDR3 has 15 amino acids. Germline V gene sequence: CDR1 LNHDA, CDR2 SQIVND (reference sequence). The CDR3, as DNA: TGTGCCAGTAGTATTTGGTCAGATACTAACTATGGCTACACCTTC. As protein: CASSIWSDTNYGYTF.

The count of this clone is one. V usage is TRBV5-4 and J usage is TRBJ2-5; 14 bases map to TRBD2. Germline lookup yields CDR1 SGHNT and CDR2 YYREEE (reference sequence). Losses at the gene ends were 3 bases for V and 3 bases for J; bases not matched to a gene: 4. The CDR3 loop spans 16 amino acids. CDR3 amino acids: CASSSPTSGGEETQYF. In DNA form, the CDR3 reads TGTGCCAGCAGCTCTCCGACTAGCGGGGGGGAAGAGACCCAGTACTTC.

This chain connects TRBV30 to TRBJ2-1, with 12 bases lining up with TRBD1. In germline, CDR1 is GTSNPN, CDR2 SVGIG (reference sequence). Trimming at V came to 3 bases and at J to 7 bases, leaving 7 bases not matched to a gene. The CDR3 is 15 residues long. For the CDR3, the DNA is TGTGCCTGGAGGGGACAGGGGGCCGGAAAGAATGAGCAGTTCTTC. It yields the protein CAWRGQGAGKNEQFF.

The CDR3 reads CASSLEVWGNSPLHF. As DNA, the CDR3 is TGTGCCAGCAGCTTAGAGGTCTGGGGGAATTCACCCCTCCACTTT. This chain links TRBV7-6 with TRBJ1-6; maybe TRBD1 (5 bases). The CDR3 loop spans 15 amino acids. The V and J ends lost 1 base and 7 bases respectively, with 11 bases between them. Germline V gives CDR1 SGHVS, CDR2 FNYEAQ.

The chain joins TRBV6-1 to TRBJ2-5; D may be TRBD1 or TRBD2 (6 bases each). CDR1 and CDR2 from the germline V gene are MNHNS and SASEGT. The length of the CDR3 is 15 residues. Trimming cost V 7 bases and J 4 bases, with 19 bases left between them. The CDR3 loop reads CASTLGGNLGETQYF. The CDR3 bases are TGTGCCAGCACCCTAGGGGGGAACCTAGGAGAGACCCAGTACTTC.

The chain recombines TRBV7-2 with TRBJ1-1; a possible D gene is TRBD1 (5 bases). CDR3 length equals 14 residues. Germline V gene data show CDR1 as SGHTA and CDR2 as FQGNSA. Deletions cut 5 bases from V and 3 bases from J, with 13 bases between. CDR3 amino acids: CASSPSRGDTEAFF. The CDR3 nucleotides are TGTGCCAGCAGCCCCTCGCGGGGCGACACTGAAGCTTTCTTT.